The clone carrying this T cell receptor beta chain was observed a handful of times. Antigen: not known. The data belong to a study of CD8 T cells in ankylosing spondylitis. CDR3 length: 13 residues. Looked up from germline, CDR1 is DFQATT and CDR2 is SNEGSKA (reference sequence). Between the trimmed V and J ends, which lost 3 bases and 8 bases, there was a span of 11 bases. Library preparation for TCR beta used quantitative 5'-RACE with molecular barcodes. TCRdb itself ran the 5' RACE reads through MiXCR, one entry per CDR3 protein. The sample lists about 300,000 distinct CDR3 sequences, more than 9% occurring once. Findings and caveats of the study: Reported data indicate significant enrichment of disease-linked clones within matched ankylosing spondylitis synovial fluid. Eight or nine highly homologous variants made up a TCR beta motif that seemed to typify ankylosing spondylitis blood. Clones linked to disease, bearing a CD8+ phenotype, were relatively rare in peripheral blood.

Sample: blood, either unsorted or a sorted T cell fraction (not recorded which). This TCR came from a female donor with ankylosing spondylitis or in good health (not recorded which). The rearrangement links TRBV20-1 to TRBJ1-6, with D perhaps matching TRBD1 (6 bases). The DNA for the CDR3 is TGCAGTGCTAGGTGGGGGCCCGATTCACCCCTCCACTTT. Translation gives CSARWGPDSPLHF.